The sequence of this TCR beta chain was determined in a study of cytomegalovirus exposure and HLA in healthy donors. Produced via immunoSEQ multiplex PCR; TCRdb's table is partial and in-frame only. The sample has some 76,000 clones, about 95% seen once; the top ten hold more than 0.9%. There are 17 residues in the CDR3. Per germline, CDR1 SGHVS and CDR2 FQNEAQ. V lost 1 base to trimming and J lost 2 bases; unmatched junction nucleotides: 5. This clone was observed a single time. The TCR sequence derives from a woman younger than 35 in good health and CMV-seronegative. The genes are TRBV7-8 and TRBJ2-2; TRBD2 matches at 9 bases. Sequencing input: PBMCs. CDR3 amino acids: CASSLGSGSTNTGELFF. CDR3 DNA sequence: TGTGCCAGCAGCTTAGGTAGCGGGAGTACTAACACCGGGGAGCTGTTTTTT.